This TCR beta chain derives from a study of T cell repertoires in cytomegalovirus infection. About the research overall: CMV infection plus the matching HLA type was flagged by public TCR beta signatures.

Remarks on this clonotype: Its target is not known.

TCRdb used MiXCR to reprocess the reads, holding one entry per CDR3 protein. The sample shows approximately 590,000 distinct CDR3 sequences, approximately 40% of them seen only once. The germline gives CDR1 SEHNR, CDR2 FQNEAQ (reference sequence). This CDR3 spans 11 amino acids. Germline trimming cut 4 bases from V and 14 bases from J; bases unmatched to any gene: 7. This material consisted of cultured PBMCs, taken from culture after CMV antigen stimulation. This chain connects TRBV7-9 to TRBJ2-5; TRBD1 agrees at 7 bases. This clonotype originated in a human donor in good health (CMV status not recorded). Some clones in this sample may be carry-over from other donors' samples. CDR3 DNA sequence: TGTGCCAGCAGCTGGGACAGTAAAGTATACTTC. Its translation is CASSWDSKVYF.